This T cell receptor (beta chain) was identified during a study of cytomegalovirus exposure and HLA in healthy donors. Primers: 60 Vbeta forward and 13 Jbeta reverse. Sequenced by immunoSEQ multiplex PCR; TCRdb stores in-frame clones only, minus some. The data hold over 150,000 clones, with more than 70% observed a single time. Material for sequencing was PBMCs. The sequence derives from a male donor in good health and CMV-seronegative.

The CDR3 region has the DNA TGTGCCAGCTCACCACCAGACAGGGGGCTGCCCGCCCTGACTTTC. Protein sequence: CASSPPDRGLPALTF. V usage is TRBV18 and J usage is TRBJ2-6; 10 bases are a match to TRBD1. V lost 0 bases to trimming and J lost 15 bases; unmatched junction nucleotides: 8. The CDR3 consists of 15 residues. The germline gives CDR1 KGHSH, CDR2 LQKENI.